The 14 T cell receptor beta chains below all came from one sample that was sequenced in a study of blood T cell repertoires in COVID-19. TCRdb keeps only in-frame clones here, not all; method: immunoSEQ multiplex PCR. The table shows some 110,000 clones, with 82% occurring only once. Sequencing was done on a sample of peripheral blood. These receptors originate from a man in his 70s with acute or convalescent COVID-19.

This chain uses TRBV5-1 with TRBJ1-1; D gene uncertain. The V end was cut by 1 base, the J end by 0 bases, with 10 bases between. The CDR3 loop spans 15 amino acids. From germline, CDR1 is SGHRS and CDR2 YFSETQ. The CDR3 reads CASSLYYSMNTEAFF. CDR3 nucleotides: TGCGCCAGCAGCTTGTATTACAGCATGAACACTGAAGCTTTCTTT.

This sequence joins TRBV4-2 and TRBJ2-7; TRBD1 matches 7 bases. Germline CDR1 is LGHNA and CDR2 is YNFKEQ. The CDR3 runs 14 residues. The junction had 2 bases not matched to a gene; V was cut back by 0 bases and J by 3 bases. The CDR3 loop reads CASSQDTGDYEQYF. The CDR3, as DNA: TGTGCCAGCAGCCAAGACACAGGGGACTACGAGCAGTACTTC.

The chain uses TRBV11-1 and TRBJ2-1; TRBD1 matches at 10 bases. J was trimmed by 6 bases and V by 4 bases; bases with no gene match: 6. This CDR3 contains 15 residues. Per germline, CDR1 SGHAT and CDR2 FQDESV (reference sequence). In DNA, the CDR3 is TGTGCCAGCAGCTCCGGGACAGGGGCTTCCAATGAGCAGTTCTTC. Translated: CASSSGTGASNEQFF. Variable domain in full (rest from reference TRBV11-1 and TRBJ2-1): EAEVAQSPRYKITEKSQAVAFWCDPISGHATLYWYRQILGQGPELLVQFQDESVVDDSQLPKDRFSAERLKGVDSTLKIQPAELGDSAMYLCASSSGTGASNEQFFGPGTRLTVL.

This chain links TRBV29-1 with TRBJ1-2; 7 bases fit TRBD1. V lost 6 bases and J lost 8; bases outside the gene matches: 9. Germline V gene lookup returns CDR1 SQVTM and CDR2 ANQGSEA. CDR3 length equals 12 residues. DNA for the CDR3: TGCAGCGTGGGACAGTCGACGGGGGGCTACACCTTC. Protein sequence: CSVGQSTGGYTF.

Here the CDR3 DNA reads TGTGCCAGCAGTTTGTACAGTCGGCTGAACACTGAAGCTTTCTTT. It codes for CASSLYSRLNTEAFF. The V call is TRBV6-5, the J call TRBJ1-1; D is undetermined. The CDR3 sequence is 15 residues long. The germline CDR1 and CDR2 sequences are MNHEY and SVGAGI. The germline V and J ends were trimmed by 4 bases and 0 bases, with 12 bases remaining between them.

This CDR3 is CATGDLGASTDTQYF. The CDR3 DNA reads TGTGCCACCGGGGATTTGGGGGCGAGCACAGATACGCAGTATTTT. This sequence joins TRBV24-1 and TRBJ2-3; a weak D match, TRBD1 (6 bases). Germline CDR1 KGHDR, CDR2 SFDVKD. CDR3 length: 15 residues. V lost 9 bases and J lost 0, with 15 bases in between.

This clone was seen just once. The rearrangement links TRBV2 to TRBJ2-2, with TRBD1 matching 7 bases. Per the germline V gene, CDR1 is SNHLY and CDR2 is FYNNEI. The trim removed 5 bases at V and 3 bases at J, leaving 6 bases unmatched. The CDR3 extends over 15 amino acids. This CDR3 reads CASSTDRAYTGELFF. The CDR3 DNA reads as TGTGCCAGCAGTACCGACAGGGCGTACACCGGGGAGCTGTTTTTT.

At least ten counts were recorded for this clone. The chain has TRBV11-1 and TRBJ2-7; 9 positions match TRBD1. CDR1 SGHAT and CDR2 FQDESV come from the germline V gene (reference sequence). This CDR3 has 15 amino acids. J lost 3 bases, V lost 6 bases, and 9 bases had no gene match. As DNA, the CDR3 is TGTGCCAGCAGTTCCCCGGGACAGGGTTTCTACGAGCAGTACTTC. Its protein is CASSSPGQGFYEQYF. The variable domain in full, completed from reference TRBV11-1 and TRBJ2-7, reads EAEVAQSPRYKITEKSQAVAFWCDPISGHATLYWYRQILGQGPELLVQFQDESVVDDSQLPKDRFSAERLKGVDSTLKIQPAELGDSAMYLCASSSPGQGFYEQYFGPGTRLTVT.

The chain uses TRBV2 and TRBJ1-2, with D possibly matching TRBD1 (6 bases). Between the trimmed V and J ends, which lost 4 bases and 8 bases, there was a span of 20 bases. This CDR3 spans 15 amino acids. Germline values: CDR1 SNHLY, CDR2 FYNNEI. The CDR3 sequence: CASSGGLSGAQGYTF. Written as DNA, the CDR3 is TGTGCCAGCAGTGGGGGGTTATCAGGGGCGCAGGGCTACACCTTC.

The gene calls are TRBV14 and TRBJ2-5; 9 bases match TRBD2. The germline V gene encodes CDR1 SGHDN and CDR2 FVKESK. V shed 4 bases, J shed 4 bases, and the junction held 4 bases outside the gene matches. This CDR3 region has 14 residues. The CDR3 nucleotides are TGTGCCAGCAGCCTAGCGGGAGCGGGAGAGACCCAGTACTTC. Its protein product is CASSLAGAGETQYF.

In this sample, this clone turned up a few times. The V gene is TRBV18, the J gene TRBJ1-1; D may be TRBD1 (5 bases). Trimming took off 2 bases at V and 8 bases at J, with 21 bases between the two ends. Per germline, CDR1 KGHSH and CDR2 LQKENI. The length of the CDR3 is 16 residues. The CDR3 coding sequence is TGTGCCAGCTCACCAGATTTAGCGGGACGGGGGATAGAAGCTTTCTTT. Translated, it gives CASSPDLAGRGIEAFF.

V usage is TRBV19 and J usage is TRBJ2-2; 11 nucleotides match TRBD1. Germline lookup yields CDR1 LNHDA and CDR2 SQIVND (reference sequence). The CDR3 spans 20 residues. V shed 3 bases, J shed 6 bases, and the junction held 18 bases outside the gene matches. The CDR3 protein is CASSIPHIRGQGVRPGELFF. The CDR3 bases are TGTGCCAGTAGTATCCCCCACATTCGGGGACAGGGGGTACGGCCCGGGGAGCTGTTTTTT. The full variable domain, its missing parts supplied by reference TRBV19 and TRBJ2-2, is DGGITQSPKYLFRKEGQNVTLSCEQNLNHDAMYWYRQDPGQGLRLIYYSQIVNDFQKGDIAEGYSVSREKKESFPLTVTSAQKNPTAFYLCASSIPHIRGQGVRPGELFFGEGSRLTVL.

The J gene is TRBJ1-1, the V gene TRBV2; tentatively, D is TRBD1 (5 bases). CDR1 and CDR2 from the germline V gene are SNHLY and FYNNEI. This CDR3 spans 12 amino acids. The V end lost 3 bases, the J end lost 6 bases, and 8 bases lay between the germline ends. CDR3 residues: CASSDLRAEAFF. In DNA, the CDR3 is TGTGCCAGCAGTGATCTCAGGGCTGAAGCTTTCTTT.

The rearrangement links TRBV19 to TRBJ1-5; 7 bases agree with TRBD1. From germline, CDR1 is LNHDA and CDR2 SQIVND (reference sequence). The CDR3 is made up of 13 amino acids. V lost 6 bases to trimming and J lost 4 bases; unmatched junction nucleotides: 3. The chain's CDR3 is CASSRDSNQPQHF. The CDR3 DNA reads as TGTGCCAGTAGCCGGGACAGTAATCAGCCCCAGCATTTT.